The 21 T cell receptor beta chains reported below all come from one sample, sequenced in a study of blood T cell repertoires in COVID-19. The repertoire was sequenced with immunoSEQ multiplex PCR; TCRdb's copy has only in-frame clones and lacks some. Here the sample spans approximately 170,000 clones, around 86% being singletons. Sequencing was carried out using peripheral blood. The source is a woman aged 70-85 years with COVID-19, enrolled during active disease.

CDR3 DNA: TGTGCCATCAGTGACCCCGGGACAGGGGGCTATGGCTACACCTTC. Protein: CAISDPGTGGYGYTF. The V call is TRBV10-3, the J call TRBJ1-2; 11 bases map to TRBD1. The CDR3 covers 15 residues. The ends lost 3 bases at V and 4 bases at J; junction bases unmatched: 4. Germline lookup yields CDR1 ENHRY and CDR2 SYGVKD.

The chain carries TRBV13 and TRBJ2-4; 9 bases line up with TRBD1. J gave up 4 bases and V 3 bases, and 19 bases lay outside the gene matches. Germline CDR1 reads PRHDT; CDR2 reads FYEKMQ (reference sequence). This CDR3 spans 20 amino acids. CDR3 sequence (DNA): TGTGCCAGCAGCTTTACCGGGACAGGGACAAACACCGTCTTAAAAAACATTCAGTACTTC. The encoded protein is CASSFTGTGTNTVLKNIQYF.

This sequence joins TRBV2 and TRBJ1-1, with no clear D. CDR1 and CDR2 (germline): SNHLY, FYNNEI. V lost 1 base and J 7 bases, leaving 13 bases between the germline ends. The CDR3 has 14 residues. The CDR3 DNA sequence: TGTGCCAGCAGTGAAGGCGGGGTGACCAATGAAGCTTTCTTT. Amino acids: CASSEGGVTNEAFF.

The chain carries TRBV15 and TRBJ2-3; 11 bases map to TRBD2. CDR3 length: 17 amino acids. Germline V gene sequence: CDR1 LNHNV, CDR2 YYDKDF (reference sequence). V was clipped by 3 bases and J by 6 bases; unmatched bases: 11. CDR3 region: CATSRGGLAGGQDTQYF. As DNA, the CDR3 is TGTGCCACCAGCAGGGGGGGGCTAGCGGGAGGTCAGGATACGCAGTATTTT. Drawing the rest from reference TRBV15 and TRBJ2-3, the complete variable domain is DAMVIQNPRYQVTQFGKPVTLSCSQTLNHNVMYWYQQKSSQAPKLLFHYYDKDFNNEADTPDNFQSRRPNTSFCFLDIRSPGLGDTAMYLCATSRGGLAGGQDTQYFGPGTRLTVL.

This chain connects TRBV6-5 to TRBJ2-7, with 7 bases lining up with TRBD2. Germline-derived CDR1 and CDR2 are MNHEY and SVGAGI. The CDR3 covers 13 residues. Trimming took 11 bases from V and 3 from J; bases not matched to a gene: 10. In DNA, the CDR3 is TGTGCCGCGAGGACTAGTCATAGCTACGAGCAGTACTTC. Its protein product is CAARTSHSYEQYF.

This sequence joins TRBV3-1 (or the pseudogene TRBV3-2) and TRBJ2-5; 7 bases map to TRBD2. CDR1 and CDR2 (germline): LGHDT, YNNKEL (reference sequence). V lost 2 bases to trimming and J lost 2 bases; unmatched junction nucleotides: 8. The CDR3 has 16 residues. CDR3 region: CASSQPPSGEQETQYF. In DNA, the CDR3 is TGTGCCAGCAGCCAACCCCCTAGCGGAGAACAAGAGACCCAGTACTTC.

This clone came up a few times. The chain recombines TRBV6-5 with TRBJ2-3, with 14 bases aligning to TRBD2. The CDR3 has 14 amino acids. Per germline, CDR1 MNHEY and CDR2 SVGAGI. V lost 6 bases to trimming and J lost 8 bases; unmatched junction nucleotides: 4. DNA of the CDR3: TGTGCCAGCAGATCCGGGACTAGCGGGAGTACGCAGTATTTT. Its protein product is CASRSGTSGSTQYF.

The chain uses TRBV7-2 and TRBJ2-1, with D tentatively TRBD1 (6 bases). The CDR3 loop spans 14 amino acids. The germline V gene has CDR1 SGHTA and CDR2 FQGNSA. Trimming stripped 3 bases from V and 9 bases from J, with 15 bases between. The CDR3 nucleotides are TGTGCCAGCAGCTTTTCACCAGGGACAACTGAGCAGTTCTTC. Amino acids: CASSFSPGTTEQFF.

The chain has TRBV6-4 and TRBJ1-1, with D possibly TRBD1 on 6 matching bases. V lost 8 bases, J lost 1 base, and 17 bases lay in between. Germline V gene data show CDR1 as MRHNA and CDR2 as SNTAGT. The CDR3 contains 15 residues. The CDR3 bases are TGTGCCAGCGGTCTCCGGGACACCCCGAACACTGAAGCTTTCTTT. Translated, it gives CASGLRDTPNTEAFF.

The chain uses TRBV18 and TRBJ2-1; TRBD2 matches at 7 bases. The length of the CDR3 is 15 residues. Trimming at V came to 2 bases and at J to 3 bases, leaving 4 bases not matched to a gene. Germline V lookup: CDR1 KGHSH, CDR2 LQKENI. Here the CDR3 DNA reads TGTGCCAGCTCACCAATGGCTAGCGGCTACAATGAGCAGTTCTTC. It codes for CASSPMASGYNEQFF.

Note on this clone: The identical CDR3 is also encoded by other nucleotide sequences in the sample. The chain couples TRBV5-1 to TRBJ1-1; weak D call: TRBD1 (6 bases). CDR1 and CDR2 (germline): SGHRS, YFSETQ. This CDR3 is 14 amino acids long. V was pared by 4 bases and J by 1 base, with 11 bases between. The CDR3 is CASSTGQPNTEAFF. In DNA, the CDR3 is TGCGCCAGCAGCACGGGACAACCGAACACTGAAGCTTTCTTT.

This clone was counted a single time. The chain is built from TRBV5-8 and TRBJ2-3; tentatively, D is TRBD1 (5 bases). Germline values: CDR1 SGHTS, CDR2 YDEGEE. V lost 2 bases and J lost 3, with 10 bases in between. This CDR3 contains 14 residues. CDR3: CASSFLSGTDTQYF. The DNA for the CDR3 is TGTGCCAGCAGCTTCCTTTCAGGGACAGATACGCAGTATTTT.

CDR3 protein: CASSSSSRDQPQHF. CDR3 DNA sequence: TGTGCCAGCTCATCTAGTTCACGCGATCAGCCCCAGCATTTT. The rearrangement joins TRBV18 to TRBJ1-5; D gene unclear. The V gene lost 5 bases and the J gene lost 5 bases, with 13 bases spanning the gap. Germline V gene lookup returns CDR1 KGHSH and CDR2 LQKENI. The CDR3 extends over 14 amino acids.

The genes are TRBV9 and TRBJ2-3, with D possibly TRBD2 on 6 matching bases. Trimming pared 4 bases from V and 3 bases from J, leaving 15 bases between. Germline CDR1 SGDLS, CDR2 YYNGEE. The CDR3 runs 15 residues. The CDR3 sequence is CASSSRAGRTDTQYF. DNA of the CDR3: TGTGCCAGCAGCTCCCGGGCGGGAAGGACAGATACGCAGTATTTT.

This chain links TRBV5-8 with TRBJ1-2, with a possible D match to TRBD1 (5 bases). The V and J ends lost 0 bases and 2 bases respectively, with 17 bases between them. This CDR3 contains 17 residues. Germline V lookup: CDR1 SGHTS, CDR2 YDEGEE. For the CDR3, the DNA is TGTGCCAGCAGCTTGGCCTTCGGAACAAAGGGGAACTATGGCTACACCTTC. It translates to CASSLAFGTKGNYGYTF.

The chain carries TRBV28 and TRBJ2-4, with D maybe TRBD1 (7 bases). Germline loops: CDR1 MDHEN, CDR2 SYDVKM. The CDR3 totals 14 residues. Trimming removed 8 bases from V and 3 bases from J, with 14 bases in between. CDR3 DNA: TGTGCCAGCCGGGGGACAGACTTCAAAAACATTCAGTACTTC. Protein product: CASRGTDFKNIQYF.

J is TRBJ2-7 and V is TRBV5-1; 13 nucleotides agree with TRBD2. The junction had 9 bases not matched to a gene; V was cut back by 0 bases and J by 6 bases. The CDR3 runs 17 residues. Germline CDR1 SGHRS, CDR2 YFSETQ. CDR3: CASSLAPGTSGMGEQYF. In DNA form, the CDR3 reads TGCGCCAGCAGCTTGGCCCCGGGGACTAGCGGGATGGGCGAGCAGTACTTC.

The V gene is TRBV5-1, the J gene TRBJ2-3, with 9 bases matching TRBD2. The junction had 8 bases not matched to a gene; V was cut back by 4 bases and J by 2 bases. Germline V lookup: CDR1 SGHRS, CDR2 YFSETQ. CDR3 length: 16 residues. The CDR3 spells CASSPLAGANTDTQYF. In nucleotides, the CDR3 is TGCGCCAGCAGCCCTTTAGCGGGAGCTAACACAGATACGCAGTATTTT.

J is TRBJ2-4 and V is TRBV27, with 10 bases aligning to TRBD2. The CDR3 is made up of 18 amino acids. CDR1 and CDR2 from the germline V gene are MNHEY and SMNVEV (reference sequence). V was pared by 5 bases and J by 3 bases, with 13 bases of the junction left unmatched. Here the CDR3 reads CASSPPLASGGYKNIQYF. The CDR3 DNA reads TGTGCCAGCAGTCCCCCTCTGGCTAGCGGGGGATACAAAAACATTCAGTACTTC.

The J gene is TRBJ2-7, the V gene TRBV6-5; tentative D call: TRBD1 (6 bases). Per germline, CDR1 MNHEY and CDR2 SVGAGI. V lost 6 bases and J lost 0, with 12 bases in between. The length of the CDR3 is 14 residues. The CDR3 is CASSYRDISYEQYF. In nucleotides, the CDR3 is TGTGCCAGCAGCTACCGGGACATCTCCTACGAGCAGTACTTC.

This chain links TRBV30 with TRBJ1-3, with 7 bases fitting TRBD1. CDR3 size: 15 residues. The J segment lost 0 bases and the V segment lost 7 bases, leaving 9 bases of the junction unmatched. Germline V lookup: CDR1 GTSNPN, CDR2 SVGIG (reference sequence). The CDR3 loop reads CASDGQAFSGNTIYF. The CDR3 coding sequence is TGTGCCTCTGACGGACAGGCCTTCTCTGGAAACACCATATATTTT. The complete variable domain, with remaining parts taken from reference TRBV30 and TRBJ1-3, reads SQTIHQWPATLVQPVGSPLSLECTVEGTSNPNLYWYRQAAGRGLQLLFYSVGIGQISSEVPQNLSASRPQDRQFILSSKKLLLSDSGFYLCASDGQAFSGNTIYFGEGSWLTVV.